Listed below are T cell receptor beta chains from one sample, sequenced in a study of control samples from healthy donors and cancer patients. Clones were read by immunoSEQ multiplex PCR, and TCRdb kept only the in-frame ones, dropping some. The data show roughly 160,000 clones, 96% seen once. The sequenced material came from blood. These receptors came from a woman in her thirties in good health. CDR3s include the opening cysteine and the closing phenylalanine or tryptophan. D genes are given only for firm matches. Size is stated for part of the rows, as once, few or many counts, or as a class when the clone is expanded.

d_call	clone_size	v_call	j_call	cdr3_nt	cdr3_aa
TRBD1	.	TRBV7-9	TRBJ1-2	TGTGCCAGCAGCCGTACGACAGGGCAGGGGCCAACTAACTATGGCTACACCTTC	CASSRTTGQGPTNYGYTF
TRBD2	.	TRBV6-5	TRBJ2-1	TGTGCCAGCAGTCCTCCCGGGACTAGCGTCTCTGAGCAGTTCTTC	CASSPPGTSVSEQFF
.	.	TRBV7-9	TRBJ2-1	TGTGCCAGCAGCCCCCCCCCGGACGGCTACAATGAGCAGTTCTTC	CASSPPPDGYNEQFF
.	once	TRBV6-2/TRBV6-3	TRBJ1-2	TGTGCCAGCAGTTCGGGACTAGCTGGCTACACCTTC	CASSSGLAGYTF
.	.	TRBV7-6	TRBJ1-4	TGTGCCAGCAGCTACCAGGGCGCAACTAATGAAAAACTGTTTTTT	CASSYQGATNEKLFF
.	.	TRBV5-1	TRBJ2-2	TGCGCCAGCAGCATCCTTGGCGGAACGAACACCGGGGAGCTGTTTTTT	CASSILGGTNTGELFF
.	once	TRBV9	TRBJ1-3	TGTGCCAGCAGCATCGACCCGACCGACTCTGGAAACACCATATATTTT	CASSIDPTDSGNTIYF
.	few	TRBV7-8	TRBJ2-2	TGTGCCAGCAGCTTAGACAGGGCCGGGGAGCTGTTTTTT	CASSLDRAGELFF
.	.	TRBV5-6	TRBJ2-7	TGTGCCAGCAGCCGCATAGGGTCCTACGAGCAGTACTTC	CASSRIGSYEQYF
.	.	TRBV7-9	TRBJ1-2	TGTGCCAGCAGCTTAACCCAGGGGCAACGGGATGGCTACACCTTC	CASSLTQGQRDGYTF
.	.	TRBV28	TRBJ1-1	TGTGCCAGCAGCTCCCCGGGGTGGGCGGCCACTGAAGCTTTCTTT	CASSSPGWAATEAFF
.	.	TRBV20-1	TRBJ2-7	TGCAGTGCTGGTAAAGCGCAAGAGCAGTACTTC	CSAGKAQEQYF
.	.	TRBV7-8	TRBJ2-7	TGTGCCAGCAGCTCTGTAGGGACCAGCCGTTACGAGCAGTACTTC	CASSSVGTSRYEQYF
.	.	TRBV4-2	TRBJ1-4	TGTGCCAGCAGCCAGGAAGGGATCCGAGGTGAAAAACTGTTTTTT	CASSQEGIRGEKLFF
.	.	TRBV2	TRBJ1-1	TGTGCCAGCATCGGTCAGGAGAACACTGAAGCTTTCTTT	CASIGQENTEAFF
.	.	TRBV7-9	TRBJ2-7	TGTGCCAGCAGCTTAGAGGGAGGCAGCTCCTACGAGCAGTACTTC	CASSLEGGSSYEQYF
.	.	TRBV9	TRBJ2-3	TGTGCCAGCAGCGCATACGTTGCAGATACGCAGTATTTT	CASSAYVADTQYF
.	.	TRBV27	TRBJ1-2	TGTGCCAGCAGTTTACAGGGCTCGGGCTATGGCTACACCTTC	CASSLQGSGYGYTF
TRBD1	once	TRBV18	TRBJ2-5	TGTGCCAGCTCACGAGGGACAGGGCCTCCAGAGACCCAGTACTTC	CASSRGTGPPETQYF
TRBD1	.	TRBV3-1/TRBV3-2	TRBJ2-7	TGTGCCAGCAGCCAATCGCAGGGGGTCGAGCAGTACTTC	CASSQSQGVEQYF
.	.	TRBV25-1	TRBJ2-1	TGTGCCAGCAGTGAACCGAACACCGTCTCCTACAATGAGCAGTTCTTC	CASSEPNTVSYNEQFF
.	.	TRBV6-4	TRBJ2-3	TGTGCCAGCAGTGACTCGGACAGAAGCACAGATACGCAGTATTTT	CASSDSDRSTDTQYF
.	.	TRBV5-6	TRBJ2-6	TGTGCCAGCAGCTTTTACAGGGCAACCCCGTCTGGGGCCAACGTCCTGACTTTC	CASSFYRATPSGANVLTF
.	.	TRBV28	TRBJ2-7	TGTGCCAGCAGTCCCTCCAGGGCGTTCTACGAGCAGTACTTC	CASSPSRAFYEQYF
.	.	TRBV28	TRBJ1-1	TGTGCCAGCAGCGAGACGGAAGCGAACACTGAAGCTTTCTTT	CASSETEANTEAFF
.	.	TRBV18	TRBJ1-5	TGTGCCAGCTCACAGGGGTTCGGTCAGCCCCAGCATTTT	CASSQGFGQPQHF
.	.	TRBV5-4	TRBJ1-2	TGTGCCAGCAGCACTCGGACCTTCTATGGCTACACCTTC	CASSTRTFYGYTF
TRBD2	.	TRBV2	TRBJ2-1	TGTGCCAGCAGTGAGCGGACTAGCGGGGGGGCTTGGCAGTTCTTC	CASSERTSGGAWQFF
TRBD2	.	TRBV29-1	TRBJ2-1	TGCAGCGTTGAGTGGAGCGGGACTTACTACAATGAGCAGTTCTTC	CSVEWSGTYYNEQFF
.	.	TRBV6-4	TRBJ2-2	TGTGCCAGCAGTGACTCAGACACCGGGGAGCTGTTTTTT	CASSDSDTGELFF
.	.	TRBV11-2	TRBJ1-1	TGTGCCAGCAGCTTAGAATGGGGTGGGTGGGGAACGAACACTGAAGCTTTCTTT	CASSLEWGGWGTNTEAFF
.	.	TRBV5-1	TRBJ2-3	TGCGCCACCGCCGTGGAAGGGTGGACAGATACGCAGTATTTT	CATAVEGWTDTQYF
TRBD1	.	TRBV27	TRBJ1-6	TGTGCCAGCAGTTTGACGGGACAGAGAAATTCACCCCTCCACTTT	CASSLTGQRNSPLHF
.	.	TRBV14	TRBJ2-1	TGTGCCAGCAGCCAAGCAGGTCCGAGTGAGCAGTTCTTC	CASSQAGPSEQFF
.	once	TRBV19	TRBJ1-3	TGTGCCAGTAGTACCACGATCAAAGGCAACACCATATATTTT	CASSTTIKGNTIYF
TRBD1	.	TRBV28	TRBJ1-5	TGTGCCAGCAGTGAGGGACAGAACCAGGCGGGGGCCCAGCATTTT	CASSEGQNQAGAQHF
.	.	TRBV19	TRBJ1-4	TGTGCCAGTAGTCTCGGTAGAAGGCAGGGTAATGAAAAACTGTTTTTT	CASSLGRRQGNEKLFF
TRBD1	.	TRBV25-1	TRBJ1-6	TGTGCCAGCAGGGATGCAGGGGGAGGATCACCCCTCCACTTT	CASRDAGGGSPLHF
.	.	TRBV4-1	TRBJ1-1	TGCGCCAGCAGCCAAGACGGTGGACAGATGAACACTGAAGCTTTCTTT	CASSQDGGQMNTEAFF
TRBD1	.	TRBV2	TRBJ2-7	TGTGCCAGCAGCCCAGACAGGGGGGACTCCTACGAGCAGTACTTC	CASSPDRGDSYEQYF
TRBD2	.	TRBV10-3	TRBJ2-5	TGTGCCATCGGGGGGGCTAGCGGGGGACAAGAGACCCAGTACTTC	CAIGGASGGQETQYF
TRBD1	.	TRBV5-1	TRBJ1-6	TGCGCCAGCCGGGACAGGGTAATCTCACCCCTCCACTTT	CASRDRVISPLHF
.	.	TRBV2	TRBJ1-1	TGTGCCAGCAGCGGGAGCATGAACACTGAAGCTTTCTTT	CASSGSMNTEAFF
.	.	TRBV30	TRBJ1-2	TGTGCCTGGAGTCTTCCCTCGGACAGTCCCTATGGCTACACCTTC	CAWSLPSDSPYGYTF
.	.	TRBV6-4	TRBJ2-7	TGTGCCAGCAGTGACGTACTAGGGCCTCTTCGTAGCCGGTACTTC	CASSDVLGPLRSRYF
.	.	TRBV6-6	TRBJ1-4	TGTGCCAGCAGTCCGCTTCTGTTAACTAATGAAAAACTGTTTTTT	CASSPLLLTNEKLFF
.	.	TRBV5-6	TRBJ2-6	TGTGCCAGCAGCTTGGTGTTGTGGTCTGGGGCCAACGTCCTGACTTTC	CASSLVLWSGANVLTF
.	.	TRBV21-1	TRBJ2-7	TGTGCCAGCAGCAAATCATCCTACGAGCAGTACTTC	CASSKSSYEQYF
.	.	TRBV9	TRBJ2-7	TGTGCCAGCAGCGCGACGGGGTACGAGCAGTACTTC	CASSATGYEQYF
.	.	TRBV19	TRBJ2-7	TGTGCCAGTAGTATTCTGCAGGGAGGAAAGAACGAGCAGTACTTC	CASSILQGGKNEQYF
TRBD1	.	TRBV3-1/TRBV3-2	TRBJ1-3	TGTGCCAGCAGCCAAGACCGGGACAGGGGACCAGGAAACACCATATATTTT	CASSQDRDRGPGNTIYF
TRBD2	.	TRBV7-9	TRBJ2-3	TGTGCCAGCAGCTTAGATGCAGGACTAGCGGAACGGGCAGATACGCAGTATTTT	CASSLDAGLAERADTQYF
TRBD2	once	TRBV24-1	TRBJ2-1	TGTGCCACCAGTGATTTGACTAGCGGGGGGCTGAATGAGCAGTTCTTC	CATSDLTSGGLNEQFF
TRBD1	.	TRBV24-1	TRBJ2-1	TGTGCCACCAGTGATCCCCGGCCGGGACAGAACTACAATGAGCAGTTCTTC	CATSDPRPGQNYNEQFF